This T cell receptor beta chain originates from a study of identical twins. TCRdb re-called the 5' RACE reads through MiXCR, storing one row per CDR3 protein. Here the sample spans 600,000 to 700,000 distinct CDR3 sequences, about 20% being singletons. These same data were also listed under a study on T cells expressing NK-cell markers. From that second work: The study sequenced eight donors, seven HCMV-seropositive and one seronegative.

The sequence came from a young woman in good health. Sequences were obtained from PBMCs.

The CDR3 loop reads CASSWRNLADTQYF. For the CDR3, the DNA is TGCGCCAGCAGCTGGAGGAATTTGGCAGATACGCAGTATTTT. This chain links TRBV5-1 with TRBJ2-3, with a weak D call TRBD2 (5 bases). Trimming removed 3 bases at V and 4 bases at J, with 12 bases between. This CDR3 is 14 amino acids long. Germline V gene sequence: CDR1 SGHRS, CDR2 YFSETQ.